The 5 T cell receptor beta chains below were found in one sample sequenced in a study of human T cells and chemical hapten exposure. Described time point: patch test 3, about 24 weeks after DPC sensitization. The treatment is: therapeutic diphenylcyclopropenone sensitization with weekly scalp DPC. MiXCR, applied by TCRdb to the RACE reads, yields one record per CDR3 protein. The sample lists about 190,000 distinct CDR3 sequences; around a quarter were seen once. The sample was whole blood, taken in connection with sensitization to the hapten diphenylcyclopropenone (DPC). Receptors originate from a woman aged 40 to 50 with alopecia areata. Some clones in this sample may be carry-over from other donors' samples.

The V call is TRBV4-3, the J call TRBJ2-5; no clear D. CDR3 size: 14 residues. CDR1 is LGHNA and CDR2 is YSLEER in the germline V gene. Trimming removed 4 bases from V and 5 bases from J, with 14 bases in between. CDR3 residues: CASSLSRSVETQYF. CDR3 DNA sequence: TGCGCCAGCAGCCTTTCCCGGAGCGTCGAGACCCAGTACTTC.

The CDR3 is CASSVGGGRGYTEAFF. DNA of the CDR3: TGTGCCAGCAGCGTAGGGGGGGGGCGCGGGTACACTGAAGCTTTCTTT. The chain carries TRBV9 and TRBJ1-1, with D possibly being TRBD1 (6 bases). V lost 0 bases and J 3 bases, leaving 15 bases between the germline ends. This CDR3 has 16 amino acids. Germline assignment: CDR1 SGDLS and CDR2 YYNGEE.

J is TRBJ2-3 and V is TRBV7-2, with D tentatively TRBD1 (6 bases). CDR1 and CDR2 from the germline V gene are SGHTA and FQGNSA. The CDR3 has 15 amino acids. V gave up 0 bases and J gave up 12 bases, with 19 bases separating them. For the CDR3, the DNA is TGTGCCAGCAGCTTAGCGCTGGGGGCCCCTGGGTCTCAGTATTTT. As protein: CASSLALGAPGSQYF. Variable domain in full (rest from reference TRBV7-2 and TRBJ2-3): GAGVSQSPSNKVTEKGKDVELRCDPISGHTALYWYRQSLGQGLEFLIYFQGNSAPDKSGLPSDRFSAERTGGSVSTLTIQRTQQEDSAVYLCASSLALGAPGSQYFGPGTRLTVL.

This chain connects TRBV10-3 to TRBJ1-3, with 7 bases that match TRBD1. J was trimmed by 1 base and V by 2 bases; bases with no gene match: 5. The CDR3 loop spans 16 amino acids. Germline assignment: CDR1 ENHRY and CDR2 SYGVKD. The DNA for the CDR3 is TGTGCCATCAGTGAGCTCGAGGGACAGTCTGGAAACACCATATATTTT. This sequence encodes CAISELEGQSGNTIYF.

This clonotype was recorded a few times. The chain combines TRBV6-5 with TRBJ2-4; 10 bases are shared with TRBD1. Germline CDR1 MNHEY, CDR2 SVGAGI. J was trimmed by 11 bases and V by 6 bases; bases with no gene match: 10. CDR3 length equals 14 residues. In DNA, the CDR3 is TGTGCCAGCAGCCCATCCACCGGGACAGGGGTTCAGTACTTC. Translation: CASSPSTGTGVQYF.